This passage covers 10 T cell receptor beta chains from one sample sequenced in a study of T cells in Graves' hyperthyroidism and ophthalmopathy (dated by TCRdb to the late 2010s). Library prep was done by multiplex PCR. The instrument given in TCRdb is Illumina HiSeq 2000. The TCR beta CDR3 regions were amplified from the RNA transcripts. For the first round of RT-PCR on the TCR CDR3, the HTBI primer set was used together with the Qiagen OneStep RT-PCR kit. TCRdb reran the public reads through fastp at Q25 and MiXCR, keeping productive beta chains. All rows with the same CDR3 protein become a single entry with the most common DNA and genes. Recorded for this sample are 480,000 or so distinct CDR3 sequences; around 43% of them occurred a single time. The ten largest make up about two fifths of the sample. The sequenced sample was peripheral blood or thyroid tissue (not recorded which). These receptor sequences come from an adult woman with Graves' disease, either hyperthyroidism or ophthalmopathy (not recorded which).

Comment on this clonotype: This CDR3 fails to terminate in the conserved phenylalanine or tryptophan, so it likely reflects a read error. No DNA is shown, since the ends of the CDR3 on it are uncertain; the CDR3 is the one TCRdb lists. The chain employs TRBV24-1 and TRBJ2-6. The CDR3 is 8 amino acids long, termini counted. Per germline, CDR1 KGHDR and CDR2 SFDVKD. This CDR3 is CATSALTT.

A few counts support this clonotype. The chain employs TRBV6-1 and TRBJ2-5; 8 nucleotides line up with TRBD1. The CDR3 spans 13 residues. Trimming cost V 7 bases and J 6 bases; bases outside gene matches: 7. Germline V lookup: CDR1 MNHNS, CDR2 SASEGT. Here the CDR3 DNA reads TGTGCCAGCAACCGTGGACAGGGACAGACCCAGTACTTC. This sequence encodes CASNRGQGQTQYF.

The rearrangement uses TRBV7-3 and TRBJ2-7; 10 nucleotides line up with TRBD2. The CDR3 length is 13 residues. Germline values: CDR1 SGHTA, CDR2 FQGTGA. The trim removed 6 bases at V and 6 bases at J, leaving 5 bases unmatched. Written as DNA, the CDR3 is TGTGCCAGCAGGCCTAGCGGGAGTACCGAGCAGTACTTC. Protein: CASRPSGSTEQYF. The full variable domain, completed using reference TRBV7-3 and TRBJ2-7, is GAGVSQTPSNKVTEKGKYVELRCDPISGHTALYWYRQSLGQGPEFLIYFQGTGAADDSGLPNDRFFAVRPEGSVSTLKIQRTERGDSAVYLCASRPSGSTEQYFGPGTRLTVT.

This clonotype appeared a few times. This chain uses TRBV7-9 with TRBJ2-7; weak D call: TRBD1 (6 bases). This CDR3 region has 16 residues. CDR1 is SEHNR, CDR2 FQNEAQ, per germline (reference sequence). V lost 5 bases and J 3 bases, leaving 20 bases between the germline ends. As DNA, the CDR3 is TGTGCCAGCAGCCCGAGGTTGGCAGGGGCTAGCTACGAGCAGTACTTC. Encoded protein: CASSPRLAGASYEQYF.

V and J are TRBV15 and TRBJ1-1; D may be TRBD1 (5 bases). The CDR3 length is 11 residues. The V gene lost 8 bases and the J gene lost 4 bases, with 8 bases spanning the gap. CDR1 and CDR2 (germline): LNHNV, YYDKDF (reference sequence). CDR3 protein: CATQGVTEAFF. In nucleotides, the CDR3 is TGTGCCACCCAGGGTGTCACTGAAGCTTTCTTT.

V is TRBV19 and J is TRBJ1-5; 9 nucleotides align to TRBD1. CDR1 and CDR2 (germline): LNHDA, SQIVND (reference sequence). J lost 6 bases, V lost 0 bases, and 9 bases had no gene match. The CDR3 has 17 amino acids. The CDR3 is CASSIDRGQGGTQPQHF. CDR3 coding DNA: TGTGCCAGTAGTATAGATCGGGGACAGGGAGGCACTCAGCCCCAGCATTTT.

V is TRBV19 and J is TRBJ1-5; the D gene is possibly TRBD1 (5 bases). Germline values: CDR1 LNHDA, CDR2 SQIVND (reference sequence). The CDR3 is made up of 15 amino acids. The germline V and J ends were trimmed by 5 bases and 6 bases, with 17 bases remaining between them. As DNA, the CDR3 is TGTGCCAGTAGTGTGGGAGGCAGGGTAACTCAGCCCCAGCATTTT. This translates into CASSVGGRVTQPQHF. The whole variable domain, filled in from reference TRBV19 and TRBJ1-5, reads DGGITQSPKYLFRKEGQNVTLSCEQNLNHDAMYWYRQDPGQGLRLIYYSQIVNDFQKGDIAEGYSVSREKKESFPLTVTSAQKNPTAFYLCASSVGGRVTQPQHFGDGTRLSIL.

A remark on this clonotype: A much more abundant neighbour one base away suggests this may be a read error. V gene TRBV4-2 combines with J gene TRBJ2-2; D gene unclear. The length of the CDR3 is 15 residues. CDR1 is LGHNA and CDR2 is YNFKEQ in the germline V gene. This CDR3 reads CAGSQELTNTGELFF. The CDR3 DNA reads TGTGCCGGCAGCCAAGAGCTAACGAACACCGGGGAGCTGTTTTTT.

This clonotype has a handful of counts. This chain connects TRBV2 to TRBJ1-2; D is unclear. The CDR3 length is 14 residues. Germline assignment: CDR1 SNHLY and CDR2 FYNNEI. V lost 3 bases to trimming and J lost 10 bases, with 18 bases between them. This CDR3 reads CASSDRHLVVVYTF. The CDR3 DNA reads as TGTGCCAGCAGTGATCGGCACTTGGTCGTGGTCTACACCTTC.

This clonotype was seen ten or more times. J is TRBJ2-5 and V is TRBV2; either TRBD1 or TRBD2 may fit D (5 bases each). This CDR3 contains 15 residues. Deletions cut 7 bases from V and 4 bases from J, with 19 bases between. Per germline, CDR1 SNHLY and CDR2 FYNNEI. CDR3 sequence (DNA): TGTGCCAGCAAGGGACCCCGAGGCGGTGGAGAGACCCAGTACTTC. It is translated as CASKGPRGGGETQYF.